The 5 T cell receptor beta chains below were found in one sample sequenced in a study of blood T cell repertoires in COVID-19. TCRdb's table, derived via immunoSEQ multiplex PCR, lists solely in-frame clones and lacks some. The profile shows hundreds of thousands of clones, over 75% of them singletons. The source material was peripheral blood. Source of these receptors: a middle-aged man with acute or convalescent COVID-19.

This clone appeared a single time. The V gene is TRBV7-9, the J gene TRBJ1-1, with D tentatively TRBD1 (6 bases). V was shortened by 3 bases and J by 4 bases, with 15 bases between the two germline ends. Germline loops: CDR1 SEHNR, CDR2 FQNEAQ (reference sequence). The CDR3 length is 15 residues. DNA for the CDR3: TGTGCCAGCAGCTTTTCACAGGGAATATTCACTGAAGCTTTCTTT. Translating gives CASSFSQGIFTEAFF.

The CDR3 spells CSARRYSGGTGELFF. The CDR3, as DNA: TGCAGCGCTAGAAGATACAGCGGGGGGACCGGGGAGCTGTTTTTT. V and J are TRBV29-1 and TRBJ2-2; TRBD2 matches at 9 bases. The CDR3 contains 15 residues. The trim removed 7 bases at V and 5 bases at J, leaving 11 bases unmatched. Looked up from germline, CDR1 is SQVTM and CDR2 is ANQGSEA.

J is TRBJ1-3 and V is TRBV18; perhaps TRBD1 as D (5 bases). V lost 2 bases, J lost 1 base, and 9 bases lay in between. The CDR3 length is 15 residues. CDR1 is KGHSH and CDR2 is LQKENI in the germline V gene. The CDR3 DNA is TGTGCCAGCTCACCAAACGCAGGGTCTGGAAACACCATATATTTT. Amino acids: CASSPNAGSGNTIYF. Full variable domain (remainder filled in from reference TRBV18 and TRBJ1-3): NAGVMQNPRHLVRRRGQEARLRCSPMKGHSHVYWYRQLPEEGLKFMVYLQKENIIDESGMPKERFSAEFPKEGPSILRIQQVVRGDSAAYFCASSPNAGSGNTIYFGEGSWLTVV.

DNA of the CDR3: TGTGCCAGTAGTATAGGAACAGGGGATCGCTATGGCTACACCTTC. Protein: CASSIGTGDRYGYTF. This chain links TRBV19 with TRBJ1-2; TRBD1 aligns across 7 bases. Germline loops: CDR1 LNHDA, CDR2 SQIVND (reference sequence). V lost 1 base to trimming and J lost 4 bases; unmatched junction nucleotides: 6. This CDR3 is 15 amino acids long. Full variable domain (missing parts from reference TRBV19 and TRBJ1-2): DGGITQSPKYLFRKEGQNVTLSCEQNLNHDAMYWYRQDPGQGLRLIYYSQIVNDFQKGDIAEGYSVSREKKESFPLTVTSAQKNPTAFYLCASSIGTGDRYGYTFGSGTRLTVV.

This clone was seen a handful of times. CDR3 loop: CASSVERGYTGELFF. The CDR3 DNA sequence: TGTGCCAGCAGTGTGGAGCGGGGGTACACCGGGGAGCTGTTTTTT. The rearrangement joins TRBV9 to TRBJ2-2, with 8 positions matching TRBD2. V lost 5 bases and J lost 3; bases outside the gene matches: 6. This CDR3 comprises 15 residues. Germline values: CDR1 SGDLS, CDR2 YYNGEE.